This T cell receptor (beta chain) was recorded in a study of control samples from healthy donors and cancer patients (dated by TCRdb to the early 2020s). From the germline V gene, CDR1 is SGHTA and CDR2 is FQGNSA. Compared with germline, V lacks 5 bases and J lacks 3 bases; bases without a gene match: 8. CDR3 length: 15 amino acids, cysteine to phenylalanine. Kept here is only the CDR3 DNA, which spans 45 bases and is read in frame from base 1. Library preparation employed the immunoSEQ multiplex PCR assay. Entries here come from immuneACCESS through TCRdb and include only in-frame sequences with V and J called. Some clones fail to appear in such tables; in the studies checked, an unresolved V gene covers under half of the shortfall, and the cause of the remainder is unknown. Present in this sample are roughly 120,000 clones, 87% of which were seen just once. Around 10% of the sample comes from the top ten.

In regard to this clone: The antigen this receptor binds is unknown. Base qualities are not recorded, but no much larger clone differs from it by a single base.

The clonotype originates from a man aged 25-40 years in good health. The specimen was blood. This receptor chain uses TRBV7-2 and TRBJ2-3; 7 central bases correspond to TRBD2. The nucleotides read TGTGCCAGCAGCGTCCAGGCTAGCGGAACAGATACGCAGTATTTT. The encoded protein is CASSVQASGTDTQYF.